This record looks at one T cell receptor (beta chain) sequence and its context. Its antigen remains unidentified. The sample belongs to a study of identical twins. Study results and caveats: Invariant populations such as MAIT and iNKT cells could partly muddle zero-insertion analyses. Those out-of-frame alpha sequences shared by twins showed an excess of low generation probability. Donors were not followed over many years; analysis was cross-sectional.

V was clipped by 4 bases and J by 3 bases; unmatched bases: 6. This CDR3 spans 13 amino acids. Looked up from germline, CDR1 is DFQATT and CDR2 is SNEGSKA (reference sequence). Template switching supplied a universal primer site; unique molecular identifiers were carried on the cDNA. Each CDR3 protein is one row after TCRdb ran MiXCR on the 5' RACE reads. The repertoire holds under 350,000 distinct CDR3 sequences, with 8.5% to 9.5% as singletons. These sequences were also reported in another study, on yellow fever vaccine responses in identical twins.

Sequenced material: CD8+ T cells sorted from blood. The rearrangement uses TRBV20-1 and TRBJ2-7; TRBD1 aligns across 7 bases. This TCR derives from a woman aged 18 to 35 in good health. In DNA form, the CDR3 reads TGCAGTGCTAATACAGGGGCGGTCTACGAGCAGTACTTC. Its protein is CSANTGAVYEQYF.